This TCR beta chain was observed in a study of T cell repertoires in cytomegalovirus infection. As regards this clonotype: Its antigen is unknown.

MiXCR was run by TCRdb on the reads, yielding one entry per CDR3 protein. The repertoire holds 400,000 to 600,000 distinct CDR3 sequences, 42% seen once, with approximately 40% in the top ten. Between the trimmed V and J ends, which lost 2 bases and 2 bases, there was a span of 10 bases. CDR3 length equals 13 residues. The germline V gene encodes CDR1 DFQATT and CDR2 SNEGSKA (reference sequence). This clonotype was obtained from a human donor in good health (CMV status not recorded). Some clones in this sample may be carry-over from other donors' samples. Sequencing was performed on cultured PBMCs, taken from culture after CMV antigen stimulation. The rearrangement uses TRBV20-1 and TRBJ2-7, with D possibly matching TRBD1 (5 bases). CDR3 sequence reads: CSARKGVTYEQYF. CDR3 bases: TGCAGTGCTAGAAAAGGGGTCACCTACGAGCAGTACTTC.